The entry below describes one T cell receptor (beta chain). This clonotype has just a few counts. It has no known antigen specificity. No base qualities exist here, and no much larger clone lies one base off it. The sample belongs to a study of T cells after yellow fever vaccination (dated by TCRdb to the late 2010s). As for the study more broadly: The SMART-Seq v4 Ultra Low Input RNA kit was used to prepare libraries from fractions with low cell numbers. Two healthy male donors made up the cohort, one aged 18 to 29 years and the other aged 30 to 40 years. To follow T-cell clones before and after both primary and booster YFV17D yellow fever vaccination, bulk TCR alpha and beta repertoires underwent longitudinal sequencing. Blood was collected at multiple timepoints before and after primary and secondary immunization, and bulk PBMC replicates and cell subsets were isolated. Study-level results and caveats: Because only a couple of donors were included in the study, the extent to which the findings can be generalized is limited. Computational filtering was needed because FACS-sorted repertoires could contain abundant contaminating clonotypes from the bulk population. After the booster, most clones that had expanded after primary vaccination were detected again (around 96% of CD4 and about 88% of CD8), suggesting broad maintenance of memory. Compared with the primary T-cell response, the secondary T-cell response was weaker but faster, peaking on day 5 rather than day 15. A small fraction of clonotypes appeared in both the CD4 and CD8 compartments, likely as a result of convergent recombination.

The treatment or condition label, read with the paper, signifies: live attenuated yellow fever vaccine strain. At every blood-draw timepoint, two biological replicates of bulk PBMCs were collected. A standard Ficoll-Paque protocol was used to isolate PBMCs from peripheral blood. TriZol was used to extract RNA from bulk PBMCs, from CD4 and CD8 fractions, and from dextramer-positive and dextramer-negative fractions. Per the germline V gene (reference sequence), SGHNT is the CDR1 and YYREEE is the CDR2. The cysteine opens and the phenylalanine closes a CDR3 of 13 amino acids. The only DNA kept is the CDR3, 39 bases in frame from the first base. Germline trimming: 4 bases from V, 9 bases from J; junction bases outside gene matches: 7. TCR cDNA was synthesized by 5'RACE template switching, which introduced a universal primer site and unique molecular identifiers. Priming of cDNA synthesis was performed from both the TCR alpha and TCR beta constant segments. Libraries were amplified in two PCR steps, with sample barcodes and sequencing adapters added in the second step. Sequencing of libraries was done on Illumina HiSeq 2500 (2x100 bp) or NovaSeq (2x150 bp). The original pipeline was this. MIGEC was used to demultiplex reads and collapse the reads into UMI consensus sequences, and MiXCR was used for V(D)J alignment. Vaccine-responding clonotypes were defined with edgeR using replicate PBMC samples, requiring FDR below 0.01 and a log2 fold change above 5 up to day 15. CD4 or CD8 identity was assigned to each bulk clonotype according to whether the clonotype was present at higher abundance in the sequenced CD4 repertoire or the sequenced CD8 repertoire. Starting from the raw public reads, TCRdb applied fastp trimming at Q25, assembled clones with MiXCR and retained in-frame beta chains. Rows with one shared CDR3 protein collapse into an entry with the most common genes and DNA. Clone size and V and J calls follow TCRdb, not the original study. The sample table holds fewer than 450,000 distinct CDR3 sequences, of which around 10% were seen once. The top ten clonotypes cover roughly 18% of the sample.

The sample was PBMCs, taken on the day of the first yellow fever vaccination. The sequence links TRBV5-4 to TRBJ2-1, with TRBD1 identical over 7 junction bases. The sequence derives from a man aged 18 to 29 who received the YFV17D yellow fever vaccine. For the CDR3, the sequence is CASSRDSGGEQFF. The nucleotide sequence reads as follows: TGTGCCAGCAGCCGGGACAGTGGAGGTGAGCAGTTCTTC.